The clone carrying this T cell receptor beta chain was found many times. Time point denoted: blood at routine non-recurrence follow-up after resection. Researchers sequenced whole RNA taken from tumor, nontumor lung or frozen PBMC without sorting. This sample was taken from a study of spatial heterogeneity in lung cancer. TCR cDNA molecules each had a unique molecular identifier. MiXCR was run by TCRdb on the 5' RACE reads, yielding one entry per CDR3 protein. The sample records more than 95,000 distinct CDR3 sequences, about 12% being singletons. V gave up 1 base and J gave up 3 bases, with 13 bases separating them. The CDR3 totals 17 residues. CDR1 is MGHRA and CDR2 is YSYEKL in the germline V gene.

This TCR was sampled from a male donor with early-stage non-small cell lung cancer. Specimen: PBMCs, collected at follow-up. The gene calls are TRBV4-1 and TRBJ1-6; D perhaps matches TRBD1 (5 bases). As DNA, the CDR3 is TGCGCCAGCAGCCAAGGACAGCGTCGAATCTATAATTCACCCCTCCACTTT. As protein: CASSQGQRRIYNSPLHF.